What follows are 12 T cell receptor beta chains derived from one specimen sequenced in a study of T cell responses to AZD1222 COVID-19 vaccine (dated by TCRdb to the early 2020s). The time point label here, explained by the study, means: about 28 days (+/-7) after the second vaccine dose. Libraries came from the immunoSEQ multiplex PCR assay. This immuneACCESS table, as held by TCRdb, lists in-frame sequences with V and J called but not all clones. Of the missing ones, under half trace to an unresolved V gene in checked studies; the others have no known cause. Counted in this sample were under 200,000 clones; roughly 90% of them appeared once. The ten most abundant clones make up approximately 4.3% of the sample. Sequencing was performed on peripheral blood, taken 28 days after the second AZD1222 dose. Every receptor here comes from an adult who received the AZD1222 COVID-19 vaccine.

This clone has a handful of counts. The chain employs TRBV4-1 and TRBJ1-3, with D unresolved. The CDR3 totals 15 residues. The ends were cut back, 1 base at V and 4 bases at J, with 11 bases in the middle. CDR1 is MGHRA and CDR2 is YSYEKL in the germline V gene. The CDR3, as DNA: TGCGCCAGCAGCCAAGTTGTATCGGGAGGAAACACCATATATTTT. Amino acids: CASSQVVSGGNTIYF.

The rearrangement links TRBV30 to TRBJ2-4; D not resolved. This CDR3 comprises 14 residues. V was trimmed by 2 bases and J by 2 bases, leaving 10 bases between them. The germline V gene has CDR1 GTSNPN and CDR2 SVGIG (reference sequence). The CDR3 here is CAWSIGQTKNIQYF. The CDR3 coding sequence is TGTGCCTGGAGTATCGGTCAAACCAAAAACATTCAGTACTTC. The variable domain in full, completed from reference TRBV30 and TRBJ2-4, reads SQTIHQWPATLVQPVGSPLSLECTVEGTSNPNLYWYRQAAGRGLQLLFYSVGIGQISSEVPQNLSASRPQDRQFILSSKKLLLSDSGFYLCAWSIGQTKNIQYFGAGTRLSVL.

The V gene is TRBV3-1 (or the pseudogene TRBV3-2), the J gene TRBJ1-5; the D is unclear. Trimming left V 2 bases short and J 15 bases short, with 20 bases between. CDR1 is LGHDT and CDR2 is YNNKEL in the germline V gene (reference sequence). The CDR3 is 14 amino acids. The CDR3 DNA reads TGTGCCAGCAGCCAAAACCGCGCGGGCTTCACGGGGCATTTT. Its protein product is CASSQNRAGFTGHF.

This chain links TRBV4-1 with TRBJ1-2; possibly TRBD1 for D (6 bases). The CDR3 covers 15 residues. The V gene lost 2 bases and the J gene lost 4 bases, with 14 bases spanning the gap. Per germline, CDR1 MGHRA and CDR2 YSYEKL. Here the CDR3 reads CASSQLQGGGYGYTF. CDR3 DNA sequence: TGCGCCAGCAGCCAACTGCAGGGAGGGGGCTATGGCTACACCTTC.

V and J are TRBV11-1 and TRBJ1-1; 8 bases map to TRBD1. The CDR3 contains 15 residues. Per germline, CDR1 SGHAT and CDR2 FQDESV (reference sequence). With V trimmed by 2 bases and J by 4 bases, 6 bases remained unmatched. CDR3 residues: CASSLRTGGTTEAFF. The CDR3 region has the DNA TGTGCCAGCAGCTTACGCACAGGGGGGACCACTGAAGCTTTCTTT.

V and J are TRBV15 and TRBJ1-5, with unresolved D. V lost 1 base to trimming and J lost 6 bases, with 13 bases between them. The CDR3 spans 15 residues. In germline, CDR1 is LNHNV, CDR2 YYDKDF (reference sequence). The CDR3 is CATSRGLGRAQPQHF. CDR3 coding DNA: TGTGCCACCAGCAGAGGACTGGGAAGGGCTCAGCCCCAGCATTTT.

With respect to this clone: One end of the junction fails to match germline, which may point to a read error. J is TRBJ1-4 and V is TRBV19; D not certain. The germline CDR1 and CDR2 sequences are LNHDA and SQIVND (reference sequence). The CDR3 is 11 residues long. In DNA form, the CDR3 reads TGTGCCAGTACAGGCTACGATAGGATGGTTTTT. It translates to CASTGYDRMVF.

This clone was detected only a few times. The chain joins TRBV12-3 or TRBV12-4 to TRBJ2-5; TRBD1 matches at 7 bases. J lost 14 bases, V lost 4 bases, and 7 bases had no gene match. The CDR3 extends over 11 amino acids. CDR3 sequence reads: CASSYWDSIYF. The CDR3 bases are TGTGCCAGCAGTTATTGGGACAGTATCTACTTC.

The chain's CDR3 is CASSSTGGMHSPLHF. CDR3 DNA sequence: TGTGCCAGCAGCTCGACCGGGGGTATGCACTCACCCCTCCACTTT. The chain recombines TRBV7-9 with TRBJ1-6; D might be TRBD1 (5 bases). Trimming shortened V by 4 bases and J by 10 bases, and 17 bases separated the two germline ends. This CDR3 has 15 residues. Looked up from germline, CDR1 is SEHNR and CDR2 is FQNEAQ (reference sequence).

V usage is TRBV12-5 and J usage is TRBJ1-5; possibly TRBD1 for D (5 bases). The CDR3 has 14 amino acids. V lost 6 bases to trimming and J lost 1 base, with 10 bases between them. CDR1 is LGHNT and CDR2 is FRNRAP in the germline V gene. CDR3 bases: TGTGCTAGTGGCCCCGAGGGGAGCAATCAGCCCCAGCATTTT. Translation gives CASGPEGSNQPQHF.

The chain couples TRBV21-1 to TRBJ1-5. TRBV21-1 is tagged as a pseudogene. This CDR3 contains 20 residues. CDR3 sequence reads: CASSNGRGPRWDYSNQPQHF. The DNA for the CDR3 is TGTGCCAGCAGCAACGGCAGGGGCCCAAGGTGGGACTATAGCAATCAGCCCCAGCATTTT.

The gene calls are TRBV3-1 (or the pseudogene TRBV3-2) and TRBJ1-1; TRBD1 might be the D (6 bases). Germline V lookup: CDR1 LGHDT, CDR2 YNNKEL (reference sequence). The V gene lost 4 bases and the J gene lost 1 base, with 13 bases spanning the gap. The CDR3 is 15 amino acids. CDR3 nucleotide sequence: TGTGCCAGCAGCCGGGGGGCCCCTGGGAACACTGAAGCTTTCTTT. It yields the protein CASSRGAPGNTEAFF.